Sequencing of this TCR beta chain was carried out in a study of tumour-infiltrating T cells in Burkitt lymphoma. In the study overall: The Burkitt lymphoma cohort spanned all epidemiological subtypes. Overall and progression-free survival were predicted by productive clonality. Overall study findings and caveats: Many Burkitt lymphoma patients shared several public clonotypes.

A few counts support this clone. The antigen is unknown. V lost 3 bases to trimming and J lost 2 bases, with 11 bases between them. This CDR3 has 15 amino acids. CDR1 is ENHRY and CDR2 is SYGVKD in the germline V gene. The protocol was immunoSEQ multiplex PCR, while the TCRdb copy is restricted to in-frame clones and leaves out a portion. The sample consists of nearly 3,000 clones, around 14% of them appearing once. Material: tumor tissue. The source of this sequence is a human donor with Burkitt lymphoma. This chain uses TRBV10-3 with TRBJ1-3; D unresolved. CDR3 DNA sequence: TGTGCCATCAGTGATCCAGGAGATCCTGGAAACACCATATATTTT. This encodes CAISDPGDPGNTIYF.